This TCR beta chain comes out of a study of CD8 T cells in Susac syndrome. With random hexamers, reverse transcription was performed on about 0.5 to 1 ug of RNA. TCRdb itself ran the immunoSEQ multiplex PCR reads through MiXCR, one entry per CDR3 protein. The sample has 200,000 or so distinct CDR3 sequences, approximately 96% seen once. The V and J ends lost 6 bases and 0 bases respectively, with 13 bases between them. The CDR3 spans 15 residues. TCR beta sequencing covered blood CD8+ and CD4+ T cells. The source is a human donor with multiple sclerosis. The chain carries TRBV12-3 or TRBV12-4 and TRBJ2-3; the D gene is possibly TRBD2 (5 bases). The specimen was CD4+ T cells from PBMCs. The CDR3 loop is CASSSQRSSTDTQYF. The CDR3 bases are TGTGCCAGCAGCTCGCAGCGGTCTAGCACAGATACGCAGTATTTT.